These T cell receptor beta chains were read from a single sample in a study of OX40 agonist ivuxolimab in advanced cancers. Repertoires were generated with immunoSEQ multiplex PCR, while TCRdb's copy carries only in-frame clones and drops some. The sample holds roughly 66,000 clones, roughly 87% seen once. The sample in question was CD4+ or CD8+ T cells sorted from blood, obtained in a trial of the OX40 agonist ivuxolimab. The receptors originated from an adult with an advanced solid tumor such as melanoma, head and neck, liver or kidney cancer. Both conserved end residues are part of each CDR3. D genes are given only for firm matches. Rows give clone size only sometimes, using once, few, many, or a class for an expanded clone.

D: TRBD1
size: NA
J: TRBJ2-3
V: TRBV5-4
DNA: TGTGCCAGCAGTTCGACAGGGAGCACAGATACGCAGTATTTT
CDR3: CASSSTGSTDTQYF

D: TRBD1
size: once
J: TRBJ2-2
V: TRBV19
DNA: TGTGCCAGTAGTTCCCGGACAGGATCGAACACCGGGGAGCTGTTTTTT
CDR3: CASSSRTGSNTGELFF

D: NA
size: NA
J: TRBJ1-3
V: TRBV18
DNA: TGTGCCAGCTCAACGGACGGAACTCACATATATTTT
CDR3: CASSTDGTHIYF

D: NA
size: NA
J: TRBJ2-7
V: TRBV28
DNA: TGTGCCAGCAGTTTACGGACGGGTGTGAGGTACTTC
CDR3: CASSLRTGVRYF

D: NA
size: few
J: TRBJ1-5
V: TRBV18
DNA: TGTGCCAGCTCGCCCGGACAGACCAACAATCAGCCCCAGCATTTT
CDR3: CASSPGQTNNQPQHF

D: NA
size: NA
J: TRBJ2-7
V: TRBV5-4
DNA: TGTGCCAGCAGCTTGGGTGCTACAGGCTACGAGCAGTACTTC
CDR3: CASSLGATGYEQYF

D: TRBD2
size: NA
J: TRBJ2-1
V: TRBV18
DNA: TGTGCCAGCTCCCATAATCAGGGGACTAGCGGGAACAATGAGCAGTTCTTC
CDR3: CASSHNQGTSGNNEQFF

D: TRBD1
size: once
J: TRBJ2-1
V: TRBV13
DNA: TGTGCCAGCAGCTCGACAGGGGACTACAATGAGCAGTTCTTC
CDR3: CASSSTGDYNEQFF

D: TRBD1
size: NA
J: TRBJ1-4
V: TRBV7-2
DNA: TGTGCCAGCAGCCCGGACGGACAGGGAAGGGAAAAACTGTTTTTT
CDR3: CASSPDGQGREKLFF

D: TRBD1
size: NA
J: TRBJ1-1
V: TRBV4-2
DNA: TGTGCCAGCAGCCAAGACGGCGTACAGGGGGCGTTGGACACTGAAGCTTTCTTT
CDR3: CASSQDGVQGALDTEAFF

D: NA
size: NA
J: TRBJ2-1
V: TRBV11-3
DNA: TGTGCCAGCAGCTTAACGGCAGGGGAATCTGAGCAGTTCTTC
CDR3: CASSLTAGESEQFF

D: NA
size: NA
J: TRBJ2-1
V: TRBV7-7
DNA: TGTGCCAGCAGCTTAGAGTTAGGGTCCTACAATGAGCAGTTCTTC
CDR3: CASSLELGSYNEQFF

D: NA
size: NA
J: TRBJ2-5
V: TRBV19
DNA: TGTGCCAGTAGTGCAACGGGAGCTCAAGAGACCCAGTACTTC
CDR3: CASSATGAQETQYF

D: TRBD2
size: NA
J: TRBJ2-5
V: TRBV11-2
DNA: TGTGCCAGCAGCTTGGAAATGAGCGGGACTCTTCGACGGGAGACCCAGTACTTC
CDR3: CASSLEMSGTLRRETQYF

D: NA
size: NA
J: TRBJ1-1
V: TRBV7-2
DNA: TGTGCCAGCAGCCTACTCAGGGAGGACACTGAAGCTTTCTTT
CDR3: CASSLLREDTEAFF

D: TRBD1
size: NA
J: TRBJ2-7
V: TRBV10-2
DNA: TGCGCCACCAAGACGACAGGGGCCTCCTACGAGCAGTACTTC
CDR3: CATKTTGASYEQYF

D: NA
size: NA
J: TRBJ1-4
V: TRBV27
DNA: TGTGCCAGCAGTTTGGCGATTCCGGGGACTACGACGGGGGCTAATGAAAAACTGTTTTTT
CDR3: CASSLAIPGTTTGANEKLFF

D: TRBD1
size: once
J: TRBJ2-5
V: TRBV4-1
DNA: TGCGCCAGCAGCCAAGAGGGACAGGGGGATCCAGAGACCCAGTACTTC
CDR3: CASSQEGQGDPETQYF

D: NA
size: NA
J: TRBJ2-7
V: TRBV7-6
DNA: TGTGCCAGCAGCTTAATTGGTTCCGAGCAGTACTTC
CDR3: CASSLIGSEQYF

D: TRBD1
size: NA
J: TRBJ1-2
V: TRBV27
DNA: TGTGCCAGCAGTTTATTGGGACAGGACTATGGCTACACCTTC
CDR3: CASSLLGQDYGYTF

D: NA
size: NA
J: TRBJ2-1
V: TRBV5-4
DNA: TGTGCCAGCAGCCCGGACTCGCCCAATGAGCAGTTCTTC
CDR3: CASSPDSPNEQFF

D: TRBD1
size: NA
J: TRBJ1-5
V: TRBV29-1
DNA: TGCAGCGTTGCGGGGGGACAGGGGAGCAATCAGCCCCAGCATTTT
CDR3: CSVAGGQGSNQPQHF

D: TRBD2
size: NA
J: TRBJ2-5
V: TRBV27
DNA: TGTGCCAGCAGTCCTAGCGGGGAACCCTCAGAGACCCAGTACTTC
CDR3: CASSPSGEPSETQYF

D: NA
size: NA
J: TRBJ1-6
V: TRBV30
DNA: TGTGCCTGGAGTGACATGGGGGGTTCACCCCTCCACTTT
CDR3: CAWSDMGGSPLHF

D: NA
size: NA
J: TRBJ2-1
V: TRBV13
DNA: TGTGCCAGCAGCTTAGAAGGGGGTGAGCAGTTCTTC
CDR3: CASSLEGGEQFF

D: TRBD1
size: NA
J: TRBJ2-7
V: TRBV11-3
DNA: TGTGCCAGCAGCCTAGGACAGGGGGCCTACGAGCAGTACTTC
CDR3: CASSLGQGAYEQYF

D: NA
size: once
J: TRBJ2-7
V: TRBV6-6
DNA: TGTGCCAGCAGTTACGGGGGAGGACAAAACTACGAGCAGTACTTC
CDR3: CASSYGGGQNYEQYF

D: TRBD2
size: NA
J: TRBJ2-7
V: TRBV29-1
DNA: TGCAGCGTTGTTCTAGCGGGAGTCGGCGAGCAGTACTTC
CDR3: CSVVLAGVGEQYF

D: NA
size: NA
J: TRBJ1-5
V: TRBV28
DNA: TGTGCCAGCAGTTTAAGGGGGGGGTTAAGGGATCAGCCCCAGCATTTT
CDR3: CASSLRGGLRDQPQHF

D: NA
size: NA
J: TRBJ1-4
V: TRBV5-1
DNA: TGCGCCAGCAGTCAGGCGGCAACTAATGAAAAACTGTTTTTT
CDR3: CASSQAATNEKLFF

D: NA
size: NA
J: TRBJ1-5
V: TRBV19
DNA: TGTGCCAGTAGTATTAGCGAGTCAAGCAATCAGCCCCAGCATTTT
CDR3: CASSISESSNQPQHF

D: NA
size: NA
J: TRBJ1-2
V: TRBV6-1
DNA: TGTGCCAGCAGTGATGTGGTGGTCTATGGCTACACCTTC
CDR3: CASSDVVVYGYTF

D: NA
size: medium-sized
J: TRBJ1-4
V: TRBV6-1
DNA: TGTGCCAGCAGTGATTGGGGGTCCAGCGAAAAACTGTTTTTT
CDR3: CASSDWGSSEKLFF

D: NA
size: NA
J: TRBJ1-1
V: TRBV5-1
DNA: TGCGCCAGCAGCCCCACAGGGCACTGGCCGAACACTGAAGCTTTCTTT
CDR3: CASSPTGHWPNTEAFF

D: NA
size: many
J: TRBJ2-5
V: TRBV14
DNA: TGTGCCAGCAGCCAAGATAGACTCTCAGTCCAGTACTTC
CDR3: CASSQDRLSVQYF

D: NA
size: NA
J: TRBJ1-1
V: TRBV11-2
DNA: TGTGCCAGCAGCCTCGCTTGGGCGGGGGGCACTGAAGCTTTCTTT
CDR3: CASSLAWAGGTEAFF

D: TRBD2
size: few
J: TRBJ2-1
V: TRBV27
DNA: TGTGCCAGCAGTTTTCTGGGAGGGGAGCAGTTCTTC
CDR3: CASSFLGGEQFF

D: TRBD1
size: NA
J: TRBJ1-2
V: TRBV6-1
DNA: TGTGCCAGCAGTGAAGTGCCGGACAGGTTAACCTATGGCTACACCTTC
CDR3: CASSEVPDRLTYGYTF

D: NA
size: NA
J: TRBJ2-1
V: TRBV7-2
DNA: TGTGCCAGCAGGGTTAGTATACCCCCAAATGAGCAGTTCTTC
CDR3: CASRVSIPPNEQFF

D: NA
size: NA
J: TRBJ2-7
V: TRBV5-6
DNA: TGTGCCAGCAGCTACAGCGTGGACGAGCAGTACTTC
CDR3: CASSYSVDEQYF

D: NA
size: NA
J: TRBJ1-1
V: TRBV19
DNA: TGTGCCAGTAGGTCCCCTTTGAACACTGAAGCTTTCTTT
CDR3: CASRSPLNTEAFF

D: NA
size: NA
J: TRBJ2-1
V: TRBV10-2
DNA: TGCGCCAGCTCTTACTCCCCTACAGGGAGCGGTGAGCAGTTCTTC
CDR3: CASSYSPTGSGEQFF

D: NA
size: few
J: TRBJ2-1
V: TRBV7-9
DNA: TGTGCCAGCAGCCTTTCTGGGCATGAGCAGTTCTTC
CDR3: CASSLSGHEQFF

D: NA
size: NA
J: TRBJ1-4
V: TRBV11-3
DNA: TGTGCCAGCAGTTTTGGACGGGGGAATGAAAAACTGTTTTTT
CDR3: CASSFGRGNEKLFF

D: TRBD2
size: NA
J: TRBJ2-1
V: TRBV7-9
DNA: TGTGCCAGCAGCTTAATGGCGGGAGGGGGGAACAATGAGCAGTTCTTC
CDR3: CASSLMAGGGNNEQFF

D: TRBD1
size: once
J: TRBJ2-3
V: TRBV29-1
DNA: TGCAGCGTTGAACGCTCGGGACAGGGTCCAGATACGCAGTATTTT
CDR3: CSVERSGQGPDTQYF

D: NA
size: NA
J: TRBJ2-1
V: TRBV6-5
DNA: TGTGCCAGCATGCTAGGGGGGATCAATGAGCAGTTCTTC
CDR3: CASMLGGINEQFF

D: NA
size: NA
J: TRBJ1-5
V: TRBV28
DNA: TGTGCCAGCAGTTTTATCTTCACAGGGCGCGGTGATCAGCCCCAGCATTTT
CDR3: CASSFIFTGRGDQPQHF

D: NA
size: NA
J: TRBJ2-3
V: TRBV30
DNA: TGTGCCTGGAGTAATAGCGACCTAGATACGCAGTATTTT
CDR3: CAWSNSDLDTQYF

D: NA
size: few
J: TRBJ2-7
V: TRBV6-6
DNA: TGTGCCAGCAGTCCCCTTGGCTACGAGCAGTACTTC
CDR3: CASSPLGYEQYF

D: NA
size: few
J: TRBJ2-5
V: TRBV7-2
DNA: TGTGCCAGCAGCTTATATTCTTCGGTAGAGACCCAGTACTTC
CDR3: CASSLYSSVETQYF

D: NA
size: NA
J: TRBJ1-3
V: TRBV20-1
DNA: TGCAGTGCTAGTTCTGGAAACACCATATATTTT
CDR3: CSASSGNTIYF

D: NA
size: many
J: TRBJ1-5
V: TRBV30
DNA: TGTGCCTGGACTAAGCGGAATCAGCCCCAGCATTTT
CDR3: CAWTKRNQPQHF

D: NA
size: NA
J: TRBJ1-3
V: TRBV6-5
DNA: TGTGCCAGCAGTTATGCGGGGGCTGGCTCTGGAAACACCATATATTTT
CDR3: CASSYAGAGSGNTIYF

D: NA
size: NA
J: TRBJ1-5
V: TRBV6-1
DNA: TGTGCCAGCAGTGAGCCCCCCGCGACAGTTCTCAATCAGCCCCAGCATTTT
CDR3: CASSEPPATVLNQPQHF

D: TRBD2
size: NA
J: TRBJ2-1
V: TRBV11-3
DNA: TGTGCCAGCGGGAGGGCCGGCAATGAGCAGTTCTTC
CDR3: CASGRAGNEQFF

D: TRBD2
size: NA
J: TRBJ2-7
V: TRBV19
DNA: TGTGCCAGTAGTAACGGACTAGCGGGAGATGCTGACGAGCAGTACTTC
CDR3: CASSNGLAGDADEQYF

D: NA
size: NA
J: TRBJ2-5
V: TRBV19
DNA: TGTGCCAGTAGAAACCAGGGGCGAGAGACCCAGTACTTC
CDR3: CASRNQGRETQYF

D: NA
size: few
J: TRBJ2-2
V: TRBV10-1
DNA: TGCGCCAGCAGGCCGTGCAAAACCCGTGCCGGGGAGCTGTTTTTT
CDR3: CASRPCKTRAGELFF

D: TRBD1
size: NA
J: TRBJ1-1
V: TRBV5-4
DNA: TGTGCCAGCAGCCCGAGACAGGGGCCCACTGAAGCTTTCTTT
CDR3: CASSPRQGPTEAFF